This record covers a single T cell receptor (beta chain). These data belong to a study of blood T cell repertoires in COVID-19. On the study more broadly: Samples taken during acute and convalescent COVID-19 were collected in the United States, Italy and Spain. PBMCs, B-cell-depleted T cells, or T cells provided the cDNA or gDNA that made up the material.

Original methodology: Reference gene primer amplification yielded estimated nucleated cell counts. TCRdb's copy holds only in-frame clones and misses some; the assay was immunoSEQ multiplex PCR. The V and J calls and clone size were taken over from that table, and D and trimming were inferred from the DNA. Of 110,000 or so clones in the sample, 75% to 90% were seen once. Trimming cost V 4 bases and J 0 bases; bases outside gene matches: 7. Germline-derived CDR1 and CDR2 are SNHLY and FYNNEI. The length of the CDR3 is 16 residues. This receptor was taken from a woman aged 50 to 60 with acute or convalescent COVID-19. Sequenced sample: peripheral blood. The rearrangement joins TRBV2 to TRBJ2-5; 8 bases are shared with TRBD2. The CDR3 DNA reads as TGTGCCAGCAGTGCCCCCCCAGCGGGGGACCAAGAGACCCAGTACTTC. Its translation: CASSAPPAGDQETQYF.